The entry below gives a single T cell receptor (beta chain) sequence along with its context. The data derive from a study of monozygotic twins with inflammatory bowel disease. This CDR3 spans 14 amino acids. The germline V gene encodes CDR1 MNHNY and CDR2 SVGAGI (reference sequence). TCRdb derives one entry per CDR3 protein from the 5' RACE reads, leaving out DNA. This table lists about 200,000 distinct CDR3 sequences. Material for sequencing was blood. The sequence came from a human donor with ulcerative colitis or Crohn's disease, or a healthy co-twin of an affected twin (not recorded which). The chain is built from TRBV6-6 and TRBJ2-7. The chain's CDR3 is CASRFVGSDYEQYF.